The present T cell receptor beta chain was sequenced within a study of PD-L1 blockade in urothelial cancer. TCRdb keeps only in-frame clones here, not all; method: immunoSEQ multiplex PCR. The sample yields tens of thousands of clones, more than 65% seen once. Germline CDR1 is SGHRS and CDR2 is YFSETQ. Trimming removed 1 base at V and 4 bases at J, with 14 bases between. This CDR3 comprises 15 residues. The material sequenced was PBMCs, taken around atezolizumab (anti-PD-L1) treatment. The sequence was collected from a man aged 65-85 years with urothelial cancer. The V gene is TRBV5-1, the J gene TRBJ2-5, with a weak D call TRBD1 (7 bases). The CDR3 bases are TGCGCCAGCAGCTTGTTTTCGCAGGGGGGAGAGACCCAGTACTTC. Translating it yields CASSLFSQGGETQYF.